A single sample gave rise to the 18 T cell receptor beta chains below, sequenced in a study of blood T cell repertoires in COVID-19 (dated by TCRdb to the early 2020s). The library was built by means of the immunoSEQ multiplex PCR assay. TCRdb holds this immuneACCESS table with in-frame rearrangements only. Some clones are missing; in checked studies, unresolved V genes explain under half, and the rest has no known cause. The sample has approximately 170,000 clones on record, approximately 83% of them singletons. About 2.1% of the sample is taken by the ten largest. The sample taken for sequencing was peripheral blood. The origin of the receptors is a woman of 80 years or more with acute or convalescent COVID-19.

The chain is built from TRBV6-5 and TRBJ2-5, with 8 bases matching TRBD1. The CDR3 is 14 amino acids. Unmatched junction bases numbered 7, after V lost 6 bases and J lost 4 bases. Germline CDR1 is MNHEY and CDR2 is SVGAGI. CDR3 sequence (DNA): TGTGCCAGCAGCGGACAGGGTAGTAGAGAGACCCAGTACTTC. Encoded protein: CASSGQGSRETQYF.

The chain carries TRBV3-1 (or the pseudogene TRBV3-2) and TRBJ2-1, with D possibly being TRBD2 (5 bases). Deletions cut 0 bases from V and 5 bases from J, with 14 bases between. The CDR3 totals 16 residues. Looked up from germline, CDR1 is LGHDT and CDR2 is YNNKEL (reference sequence). The CDR3 coding sequence is TGTGCCAGCAGCCAAGATAGCGTACCACCCAACAATGAGCAGTTCTTC. Its protein product is CASSQDSVPPNNEQFF.

This sequence joins TRBV5-6 and TRBJ2-5; the match to TRBD2 covers 9 bases. The CDR3 runs 16 residues. V lost 0 bases to trimming and J lost 2 bases; unmatched junction nucleotides: 5. Germline loops: CDR1 SGHDT, CDR2 YYEEEE. CDR3 nucleotides: TGTGCCAGCAGCTTGGGAGTAGCGGGAGTACAAGAGACCCAGTACTTC. Its protein product is CASSLGVAGVQETQYF.

This clone was seen more than once but under ten times. The J gene is TRBJ1-1, the V gene TRBV12-3 or TRBV12-4, with a possible D match to TRBD1 (5 bases). The CDR3 is made up of 13 amino acids. Trimming stripped 3 bases from V and 4 bases from J, with 9 bases between. CDR3 coding DNA: TGTGCCAGCAGTTTTCAGGGCCCCACTGAAGCTTTCTTT. It encodes CASSFQGPTEAFF.

The chain is built from TRBV7-8 and TRBJ2-5, with TRBD2 as a possible D gene (5 bases). CDR3 size: 11 residues. V was pared by 11 bases and J by 3 bases, with 10 bases between. Germline CDR1 SGHVS, CDR2 FQNEAQ. This CDR3 is CASSAEETQYF. CDR3 DNA sequence: TGTGCCTCATCAGCGGAAGAGACCCAGTACTTC.

The chain has TRBV19 and TRBJ2-2, with a tentative D call TRBD2 (7 bases). The V gene's germline CDR1 is LNHDA and CDR2 SQIVND (reference sequence). The V and J ends lost 6 bases and 4 bases respectively, with 18 bases between them. The CDR3 is 16 residues long. CDR3: CASRFPGGRGTGELFF. In DNA form, the CDR3 reads TGTGCCAGTAGATTCCCCGGGGGGCGCGGCACCGGGGAGCTGTTTTTT. Full variable domain (outside the CDR3, taken from reference TRBV19 and TRBJ2-2): DGGITQSPKYLFRKEGQNVTLSCEQNLNHDAMYWYRQDPGQGLRLIYYSQIVNDFQKGDIAEGYSVSREKKESFPLTVTSAQKNPTAFYLCASRFPGGRGTGELFFGEGSRLTVL.

The chain couples TRBV24-1 to TRBJ1-1; D ambiguous. This CDR3 is built from 15 residues. Germline CDR1 is KGHDR and CDR2 is SFDVKD. Trimming took off 5 bases at V and 4 bases at J, with 16 bases between the two ends. The CDR3 DNA reads as TGTGCCACCAGTGTTTACCAAGGGAGGGTCACTGAAGCTTTCTTT. Encoded protein: CATSVYQGRVTEAFF.

The CDR3 reads CASSLPRGQGTYEQYF. Written as DNA, the CDR3 is TGTGCCAGCAGCTTACCCAGGGGGCAGGGCACCTACGAGCAGTACTTC. This chain joins TRBV5-4 and TRBJ2-7; 8 bases agree with TRBD1. Germline V CDR1 and CDR2: SGHNT, YYREEE (reference sequence). The CDR3 spans 16 residues. V lost 2 bases, J lost 2 bases, and 9 bases stayed unmatched. Using reference TRBV5-4 and TRBJ2-7 for the parts outside the CDR3, the full variable domain is ETGVTQSPTHLIKTRGQQVTLRCSSQSGHNTVSWYQQALGQGPQFIFQYYREEENGRGNFPPRFSGLQFPNYSSELNVNALELDDSALYLCASSLPRGQGTYEQYFGPGTRLTVT.

This clone was observed a single time. The rearrangement links TRBV19 to TRBJ2-1; 8 bases match TRBD1. The V gene's germline CDR1 is LNHDA and CDR2 SQIVND (reference sequence). This CDR3 contains 14 residues. Unmatched junction bases numbered 9, after V lost 2 bases and J lost 12 bases. This CDR3 is CASSIPGTGIMQFF. CDR3 nucleotide sequence: TGTGCCAGTAGTATACCCGGGACAGGTATCATGCAGTTCTTC.

There are a few counts of this clone. The chain links TRBV24-1 to TRBJ2-2; D is possibly TRBD2 (5 bases). The CDR3 runs to 15 residues. Per the germline V gene, CDR1 is KGHDR and CDR2 is SFDVKD. Trimming removed 4 bases at V and 4 bases at J, with 12 bases between. For the CDR3, the DNA is TGTGCCACCAGTGACCACCGGGCGGGCACCGGGGAGCTGTTTTTT. It is translated as CATSDHRAGTGELFF.

This clone was detected only once. J is TRBJ2-2 and V is TRBV7-2; 9 bases line up with TRBD1. Germline V gene lookup returns CDR1 SGHTA and CDR2 FQGNSA. J gave up 6 bases and V 1 base, and 3 bases lay outside the gene matches. The CDR3 is 15 residues long. The CDR3, as DNA: TGTGCCAGCAGCTTAGGGGACAGGGCGGCCGGGGAGCTGTTTTTT. It codes for CASSLGDRAAGELFF.

This clone was found a few times. The chain uses TRBV7-2 and TRBJ2-5; 9 bases fit TRBD2. Germline V gene data show CDR1 as SGHTA and CDR2 as FQGNSA. The CDR3 is made up of 16 amino acids. V was pared by 2 bases and J by 5 bases, with 9 bases of the junction left unmatched. The CDR3 is CASSLWASGTRETQYF. The DNA for the CDR3 is TGTGCCAGCAGCTTATGGGCTAGCGGGACGCGGGAGACCCAGTACTTC.

J is TRBJ1-3 and V is TRBV5-8; D remains unclear. V lost 4 bases to trimming and J lost 2 bases, with 16 bases between them. Looked up from germline, CDR1 is SGHTS and CDR2 is YDEGEE. The CDR3 loop spans 16 amino acids. The CDR3 here is CASSLERGGPGNTIYF. The DNA of the CDR3 is TGTGCCAGCAGCCTCGAACGGGGAGGGCCTGGAAACACCATATATTTT.

CDR3 DNA sequence: TGCGCCAGCAGCCAGGACTCAGGGGGTCAGCCCCAGCATTTT. Protein sequence: CASSQDSGGQPQHF. The chain joins TRBV5-1 to TRBJ1-5, with 7 bases matching TRBD1. The V segment lost 4 bases and the J segment 6 bases; nucleotides outside the gene matches: 7. This CDR3 has 14 amino acids. Germline CDR1 is SGHRS and CDR2 is YFSETQ.

The chain carries TRBV27 and TRBJ1-3; 9 positions agree with TRBD1. Trimming took 8 bases from V and 8 from J; bases not matched to a gene: 10. The germline CDR1 and CDR2 sequences are MNHEY and SMNVEV (reference sequence). This CDR3 has 14 amino acids. The CDR3 protein is CASAEQGAPDTIYF. CDR3 DNA sequence: TGTGCCAGCGCTGAACAGGGGGCGCCGGACACCATATATTTT.

The V call is TRBV30, the J call TRBJ1-1, with D hard to call. This CDR3 contains 13 residues. V shed 4 bases and J shed 7 bases, with 16 bases lying between them. CDR1 is GTSNPN and CDR2 is SVGIG in the germline V gene (reference sequence). The CDR3 protein is CAWTRVLLIEAFF. The CDR3 coding sequence is TGTGCCTGGACGAGGGTGCTGCTAATTGAAGCTTTCTTT.

The rearrangement links TRBV5-6 to TRBJ2-1, with D perhaps TRBD1 (6 bases). Germline lookup yields CDR1 SGHDT and CDR2 YYEEEE. The CDR3 length is 15 residues. Between the trimmed V and J ends, which lost 6 bases and 7 bases, there was a span of 20 bases. The CDR3 DNA reads as TGTGCCAGCACCGGCCGCAGGGGAAACCGTAATGAGCAGTTCTTC. Translation gives CASTGRRGNRNEQFF. Using reference TRBV5-6 and TRBJ2-1 for the parts outside the CDR3, the full variable domain is DAGVTQSPTHLIKTRGQQVTLRCSPKSGHDTVSWYQQALGQGPQFIFQYYEEEERQRGNFPDRFSGHQFPNYSSELNVNALLLGDSALYLCASTGRRGNRNEQFFGPGTRLTVL.

The chain combines TRBV30 with TRBJ1-6, with unresolved D. The V gene's germline CDR1 is GTSNPN and CDR2 SVGIG (reference sequence). V lost 3 bases, J lost 4 bases, and 10 bases lay in between. This CDR3 contains 14 residues. In nucleotides, the CDR3 is TGTGCCTGGAGGGCGCGCGGATATAATTCACCCCTCCACTTT. Protein product: CAWRARGYNSPLHF. Together with reference TRBV30 and TRBJ1-6, the CDR3 gives the full variable domain: SQTIHQWPATLVQPVGSPLSLECTVEGTSNPNLYWYRQAAGRGLQLLFYSVGIGQISSEVPQNLSASRPQDRQFILSSKKLLLSDSGFYLCAWRARGYNSPLHFGNGTRLTVT.